The TCR beta chain under discussion was sequenced for a study of cytomegalovirus exposure and HLA in healthy donors. The PCR used 60 Vbeta and 13 Jbeta primers. Libraries were prepared by immunoSEQ multiplex PCR; TCRdb keeps only in-frame clonotypes and omits some of them. Among under 150,000 clones listed, around 79% were seen once. Of note for this clone: The antigen is unknown.

Whole-study findings and limits: The availability of immune exposure information extended only to CMV serostatus. According to the study, 180 or so TCR beta chains were cytomegalovirus-associated.

The length of the CDR3 is 19 residues. V was cut by 0 bases and J by 0 bases, with 18 bases left in between. Germline loops: CDR1 SGHVS, CDR2 FQNEAQ. The chain links TRBV7-8 to TRBJ1-5; D is uncertain. The sample was PBMCs. This receptor was obtained from a woman in her twenties or thirties in good health and CMV-seronegative. The CDR3 reads CASSLARVPVISSNQPQHF. The CDR3 DNA is TGTGCCAGCAGCTTAGCGAGGGTACCGGTCATATCTAGCAATCAGCCCCAGCATTTT.